Sequencing of this T cell receptor beta chain was carried out in a study of blood T cell repertoires in COVID-19. TCRdb keeps only in-frame clones here, not all; method: immunoSEQ multiplex PCR. In the table there are 300,000 to 400,000 clones, around 86% of which are singletons. The clonotype originates from a woman aged 45-59 years with COVID-19, enrolled during active disease. The sample taken for sequencing was peripheral blood.

The CDR3 sequence: CASSQVGTEYNEQFF. Here the CDR3 DNA reads TGTGCCAGCAGCCAAGTAGGGACAGAATACAATGAGCAGTTCTTC. The rearrangement joins TRBV4-2 to TRBJ2-1; 7 nucleotides line up with TRBD1. Germline CDR1 LGHNA, CDR2 YNFKEQ. The V gene end was trimmed by 1 base and the J gene end by 4 bases; junction bases not matched to a gene: 4. CDR3 length: 15 residues.